In its sample, the clone carrying this T cell receptor beta chain was seen once. As yet, its antigen is unknown. This entry belongs to a study of OX40 agonist ivuxolimab in advanced cancers. General study results and limits: CD4+ and CD8+ T cells in blood underwent clonal expansion by week 6 at 0.1 to 3.0 mg/kg. Some of the nonresponding patients also showed low levels of normalized T-cell clonal expansion.

Looked up from germline, CDR1 is MNHEY and CDR2 is SVGAGI. V lost 6 bases and J lost 9; bases outside the gene matches: 9. This CDR3 region has 15 residues. Generated by immunoSEQ multiplex PCR, the TCRdb table keeps only in-frame clones and is missing some. The sample includes 30,000 to 35,000 clones, around nine tenths seen only once; the top ten take approximately 3.8%. Specimen: CD4+ or CD8+ T cells sorted from blood, collected in a trial of the OX40 agonist ivuxolimab. The sequence was collected from an adult with an advanced solid tumor such as melanoma, head and neck, liver or kidney cancer. The J gene is TRBJ2-1, the V gene TRBV6-5; TRBD2 agrees at 12 bases. CDR3 nucleotides: TGTGCCAGCAGCCGACTAGCGGGAGAAAGCGGTGAGCAGTTCTTC. Translation gives CASSRLAGESGEQFF.